Below are 6 T cell receptor beta chains sequenced from a single sample in a study of cytomegalovirus exposure and HLA in healthy donors. Amplification used 60 Vbeta primers and 13 Jbeta primers. Sequencing was performed with immunoSEQ multiplex PCR; in TCRdb, only in-frame clones are kept and a portion is missing. This table has 150,000 to 200,000 clones, around 80% appearing once. Material for sequencing was PBMCs. All receptors come from a woman aged 25 to 39 in good health and CMV-seropositive.

This rearrangement joins TRBV29-1 to TRBJ2-1, with D possibly being TRBD2 (6 bases). The germline CDR1 and CDR2 sequences are SQVTM and ANQGSEA. Trimming left V 8 bases short and J 7 bases short, with 21 bases between. This CDR3 is built from 14 residues. The CDR3 region has the DNA TGCAGCTTAGCTGGGGACTCCCTGGGGAATGAGCAGTTCTTC. This gives the protein CSLAGDSLGNEQFF.

The chain couples TRBV4-1 to TRBJ1-5, with TRBD1 identical over 7 bases. This CDR3 comprises 15 residues. V lost 1 base to trimming and J lost 3 bases; unmatched junction nucleotides: 3. CDR1 is MGHRA, CDR2 YSYEKL, per germline. The CDR3 nucleotides read TGCGCCAGCAGCCAAGCAGGGGGTGCCAATCAGCCCCAGCATTTT. Its translation is CASSQAGGANQPQHF.

The V and J genes are TRBV9 and TRBJ1-5, with 7 bases fitting TRBD1. Trimming took 0 bases from V and 5 from J; bases not matched to a gene: 5. From germline, CDR1 is SGDLS and CDR2 YYNGEE. The CDR3 loop spans 15 amino acids. The CDR3 reads CASSVAPTGDQPQHF. The CDR3 DNA is TGTGCCAGCAGCGTAGCTCCCACAGGGGATCAGCCCCAGCATTTT.

The chain employs TRBV29-1 and TRBJ2-5, with 7 bases matching TRBD1. Trimming took 8 bases from V and 3 from J; bases not matched to a gene: 6. The CDR3 spans 12 residues. Looked up from germline, CDR1 is SQVTM and CDR2 is ANQGSEA. DNA for the CDR3: TGCAGCACGACAGGGTTAAAAGAGACCCAGTACTTC. Protein: CSTTGLKETQYF.

The chain carries TRBV4-1 and TRBJ2-1, with TRBD2 matching 10 bases. The CDR3 totals 18 residues. CDR1 MGHRA and CDR2 YSYEKL come from the germline V gene. The V segment lost 1 base and the J segment 0 bases; nucleotides outside the gene matches: 6. The CDR3, as DNA: TGCGCCAGCAGCCAAGGGTCACTAGCGGGGAACTCCTACAATGAGCAGTTCTTC. It yields the protein CASSQGSLAGNSYNEQFF.

This clone was observed once. The chain joins TRBV7-9 to TRBJ1-1; tentatively, D is TRBD1 (5 bases). V lost 5 bases and J 3 bases, leaving 10 bases between the germline ends. The germline V gene has CDR1 SEHNR and CDR2 FQNEAQ (reference sequence). The CDR3 is 13 residues long. In nucleotides, the CDR3 is TGTGCCAGCAGCGGGAAGGGGCACACTGAAGCTTTCTTT. This encodes CASSGKGHTEAFF.